The rows below give T cell receptor beta chains drawn from one sample of a study of beta chain features in type 1 diabetes. Generated by immunoSEQ multiplex PCR, the TCRdb table keeps only in-frame clones and is missing some. The sample contains hundreds of thousands of clones, over 12% of which appear only once. Sequenced input: naive CD4+ T cells from blood. These receptors originate from a young man with type 1 diabetes. The CDR3 runs from the conserved cysteine through the conserved F or W. D genes are given only for firm matches. Size tells how often a clone was seen (once, few, many) or the class of an expanded clone, and some rows leave it out.

TRBJ1-1,TRBV29-1,-,-,CSVGGRNIYPNTEAFF,TGCAGCGTGGGGGGTAGGAACATTTACCCAAACACTGAAGCTTTCTTT
TRBJ2-1,TRBV9,-,few,CASSVGGAYYNEQFF,TGTGCCAGCAGCGTAGGAGGGGCCTACTACAATGAGCAGTTCTTC
TRBJ2-7,TRBV6-5,TRBD1,-,CASSHGTGQQYF,TGTGCCAGCAGTCACGGGACAGGCCAGCAGTACTTC
TRBJ2-7,TRBV7-9,-,few,CASSQGRWEQYF,TGTGCCAGCAGCCAGGGGCGCTGGGAGCAGTACTTC
TRBJ1-5,TRBV4-2,-,few,CASSQDVAGQPQHF,TGTGCCAGCAGCCAAGATGTAGCCGGTCAGCCCCAGCATTTT
TRBJ1-2,TRBV23-1,TRBD1,-,CASSRRDRRINYGYTF,TGCGCCAGCAGTCGGAGGGACAGAAGAATAAACTATGGCTACACCTTC
TRBJ1-2,TRBV25-1,-,few,CASQRRGNYGYTF,TGTGCCAGCCAAAGACGAGGGAACTATGGCTACACCTTC
TRBJ1-4,TRBV30,-,few,CAWSQVGEKLFF,TGTGCCTGGAGCCAAGTAGGGGAAAAACTGTTTTTT
TRBJ2-7,TRBV9,-,-,CASSVAPTAGVNYEQYF,TGTGCCAGCAGCGTAGCCCCGACAGCAGGAGTTAACTACGAGCAGTACTTC
TRBJ2-3,TRBV7-2,TRBD2,-,CASSLLSGGPTDTQYF,TGTGCCAGCAGCTTACTGAGCGGGGGACCCACAGATACGCAGTATTTT
TRBJ2-1,TRBV5-1,-,-,CASSAGLGNEQFF,TGCGCCAGCAGCGCTGGGCTAGGAAATGAGCAGTTCTTC
TRBJ2-5,TRBV30,-,few,CAWSVTWGSETQYF,TGTGCCTGGAGTGTCACATGGGGAAGTGAGACCCAGTACTTC
TRBJ2-1,TRBV9,TRBD2,few,CASSVRASGNHNEQFF,TGTGCCAGCAGCGTACGGGCTAGCGGGAACCACAATGAGCAGTTCTTC
TRBJ1-1,TRBV9,-,-,CASSVAGSRGDEAFF,TGTGCCAGCAGCGTAGCAGGATCGCGGGGAGATGAAGCTTTCTTT
TRBJ2-7,TRBV5-1,TRBD1,-,CASSLVAAGGNEQYF,TGCGCCAGCAGCTTGGTTGCTGCAGGGGGCAACGAGCAGTACTTC
TRBJ1-4,TRBV5-6,-,few,CASSRPGREKLFF,TGTGCCAGCAGCAGACCTGGAAGGGAAAAACTGTTTTTT
TRBJ2-2,TRBV7-2,TRBD2,-,CASSTTSGNTGELFF,TGTGCCAGCAGCACTACTAGCGGAAACACCGGGGAGCTGTTTTTT
TRBJ2-1,TRBV29-1,-,-,CSVVLGGVGFNEQFF,TGCAGCGTCGTGTTAGGGGGGGTGGGGTTCAATGAGCAGTTCTTC
TRBJ2-7,TRBV7-9,-,-,CASSFGGRFAEQYF,TGTGCCAGCAGCTTTGGAGGGAGGTTCGCCGAGCAGTACTTC
TRBJ2-7,TRBV7-2,TRBD2,-,CASGVHGGSAYEQYF,TGTGCCAGCGGCGTACACGGGGGGTCCGCCTACGAGCAGTACTTC
TRBJ2-6,TRBV9,-,-,CASSVGRSPGANVLTF,TGTGCCAGCAGCGTGGGCAGATCACCTGGGGCCAACGTCCTGACTTTC
TRBJ1-5,TRBV7-9,-,few,CASSLGGGPQHF,TGTGCCAGCAGCTTAGGGGGCGGGCCCCAGCATTTT
TRBJ2-7,TRBV7-9,-,-,CASSLQLGEQYF,TGTGCCAGCAGCCTACAGCTGGGGGAGCAGTACTTC
TRBJ1-4,TRBV9,-,-,CASTPGGPGNEKLFF,TGTGCCAGCACCCCGGGCGGCCCCGGGAATGAAAAACTGTTTTTT
TRBJ1-2,TRBV15,-,-,CATSRDPGANGYTF,TGTGCCACCAGCAGAGATCCCGGGGCGAATGGCTACACCTTC
TRBJ2-3,TRBV4-3,-,-,CASRPRRGGTDTQYF,TGCGCCAGCAGGCCCCGGAGGGGGGGGACAGATACGCAGTATTTT
TRBJ2-7,TRBV7-2,-,-,CASSPQGTIYEQYF,TGTGCCAGCAGCCCCCAGGGCACCATCTACGAGCAGTACTTC
TRBJ2-5,TRBV29-1,-,-,CSVDQVQETQYF,TGCAGCGTTGACCAGGTACAAGAGACCCAGTACTTC
TRBJ2-1,TRBV19,TRBD1,few,CATRDRSYNEQFF,TGTGCCACCCGGGACAGGTCCTACAATGAGCAGTTCTTC
TRBJ1-1,TRBV6-1,TRBD1,few,CASRALTGRNTEAFF,TGTGCCAGCAGGGCTTTGACAGGGCGGAACACTGAAGCTTTCTTT
TRBJ1-1,TRBV29-1,-,-,CSAEGANTEAFF,TGCAGCGCCGAAGGGGCGAACACTGAAGCTTTCTTT
TRBJ2-3,TRBV7-9,-,-,CASSLRPDTQYF,TGTGCCAGCAGCCTCAGGCCAGATACGCAGTATTTT
TRBJ2-5,TRBV11-2,-,-,CASSLLETQYF,TGTGCCAGCAGCTTATTAGAGACCCAGTACTTC
TRBJ2-7,TRBV4-3,-,few,CASSQGPMRGGYEQYF,TGCGCCAGCAGCCAAGGGCCAATGAGGGGGGGGTACGAGCAGTACTTC
TRBJ1-1,TRBV4-2,-,few,CASSPGAGMNTEAFF,TGTGCCAGCAGCCCAGGAGCCGGGATGAACACTGAAGCTTTCTTT
TRBJ2-3,TRBV6-6,-,few,CASSRPSTYTQYF,TGTGCCAGCAGTAGACCATCGACCTATACGCAGTATTTT
TRBJ2-7,TRBV2,TRBD1,-,CASKAGGRYEQYF,TGTGCCAGCAAAGCAGGGGGCCGCTACGAGCAGTACTTC
TRBJ1-1,TRBV5-1,TRBD1,-,CASSLDANRGQAFF,TGCGCCAGCAGCTTGGACGCTAACAGGGGGCAAGCTTTCTTT
TRBJ1-1,TRBV7-3,-,few,CASSSGTVGTEAFF,TGTGCCAGCAGCTCTGGCACCGTCGGCACTGAAGCTTTCTTT
TRBJ2-1,TRBV9,TRBD1,-,CASSVGQGAYNEQFF,TGTGCCAGCAGCGTTGGACAGGGGGCCTATAATGAGCAGTTCTTC
TRBJ2-2,TRBV7-2,-,few,CASSPSRRELFF,TGTGCCAGCAGCCCATCTAGAAGGGAGCTGTTTTTT
TRBJ2-2,TRBV10-3,-,-,CAISLNTGELFF,TGTGCCATCAGCCTTAACACCGGGGAGCTGTTTTTT
TRBJ1-6,TRBV30,-,-,CAWSGGWVSNSPLHF,TGTGCCTGGAGCGGGGGCTGGGTTAGTAATTCACCCCTCCACTTT
TRBJ1-5,TRBV6-6,-,few,CASSEFQPQHF,TGTGCCAGCTCCGAGTTTCAGCCCCAGCATTTT
TRBJ1-2,TRBV28,TRBD1,-,CASSPPGTGVAYGYTF,TGTGCCAGCAGTCCTCCCGGGACAGGGGTTGCCTATGGCTACACCTTC
TRBJ1-2,TRBV28,-,-,CASRGAVYGYTF,TGTGCCAGCAGGGGGGCAGTCTATGGCTACACCTTC
TRBJ2-7,TRBV12-5,-,few,CASGVDGRYEQYF,TGTGCTAGTGGTGTGGACGGACGATATGAGCAGTACTTC
TRBJ2-7,TRBV4-1,-,-,CASSRDSSYEQYF,TGCGCCAGCAGTCGGGACTCCAGCTACGAGCAGTACTTC
TRBJ1-5,TRBV10-3,-,-,CAISPGGGNQPQHF,TGTGCCATCAGCCCTGGAGGGGGCAATCAGCCCCAGCATTTT
TRBJ2-1,TRBV29-1,TRBD1,few,CSALGDRGTYNEQFF,TGCAGCGCTCTAGGGGACAGGGGAACCTACAATGAGCAGTTCTTC
TRBJ2-5,TRBV19,-,few,CASSPRGETQYF,TGTGCCAGTAGCCCCCGAGGGGAGACCCAGTACTTC